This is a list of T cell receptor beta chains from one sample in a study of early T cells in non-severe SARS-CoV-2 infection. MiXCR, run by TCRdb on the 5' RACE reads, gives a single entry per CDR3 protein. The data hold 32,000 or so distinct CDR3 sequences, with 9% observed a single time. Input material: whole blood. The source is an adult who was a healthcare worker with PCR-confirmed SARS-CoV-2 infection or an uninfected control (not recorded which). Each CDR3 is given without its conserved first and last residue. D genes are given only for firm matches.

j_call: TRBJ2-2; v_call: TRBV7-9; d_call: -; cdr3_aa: ASNRDTNTGELF
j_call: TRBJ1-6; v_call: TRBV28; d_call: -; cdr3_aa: ASSAPLGVYNSPLH
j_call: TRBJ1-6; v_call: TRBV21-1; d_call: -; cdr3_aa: ASSRRHHASYNSPLH
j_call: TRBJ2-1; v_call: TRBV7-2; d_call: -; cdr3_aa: ASSFRGEPYNEQF
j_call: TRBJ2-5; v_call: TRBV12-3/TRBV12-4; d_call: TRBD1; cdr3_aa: ASSTWTGRQTQY
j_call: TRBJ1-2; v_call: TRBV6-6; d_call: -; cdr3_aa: ASSPGANYGYT
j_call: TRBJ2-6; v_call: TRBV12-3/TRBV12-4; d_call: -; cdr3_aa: ASTQVTGANVLT
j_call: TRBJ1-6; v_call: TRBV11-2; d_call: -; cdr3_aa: ASSLGRPNSPLH
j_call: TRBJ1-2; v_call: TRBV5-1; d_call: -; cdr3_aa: ASSLGSNYGYT
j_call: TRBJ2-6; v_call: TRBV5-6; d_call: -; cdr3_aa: VSSSGAYMGPAGANVLT
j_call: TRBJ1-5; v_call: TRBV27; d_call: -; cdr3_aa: ASSFSGANQPQH
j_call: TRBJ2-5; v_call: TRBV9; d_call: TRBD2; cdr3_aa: ASSVGLAGGQETQY
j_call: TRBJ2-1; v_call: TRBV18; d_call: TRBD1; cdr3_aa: ASSPGGQGSYNEQF
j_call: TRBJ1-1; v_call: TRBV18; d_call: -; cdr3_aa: ASVPGFANTEAF
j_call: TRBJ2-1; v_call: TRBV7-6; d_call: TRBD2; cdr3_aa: ASSLGSGLSSYNEQF
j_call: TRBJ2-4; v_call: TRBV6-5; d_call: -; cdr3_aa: ASSGLAQNIQY
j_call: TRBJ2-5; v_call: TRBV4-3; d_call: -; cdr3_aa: VSSPLQGTQETQY
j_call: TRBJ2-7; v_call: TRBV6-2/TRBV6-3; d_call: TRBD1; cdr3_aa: ASSLFGTGAFYEQY
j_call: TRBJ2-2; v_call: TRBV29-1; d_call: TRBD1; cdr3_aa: SANRGGELF
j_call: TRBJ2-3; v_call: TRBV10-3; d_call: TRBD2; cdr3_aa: AISDGRGGLTDTQY
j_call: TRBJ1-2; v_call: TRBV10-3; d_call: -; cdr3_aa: AIGETGSVYGYT
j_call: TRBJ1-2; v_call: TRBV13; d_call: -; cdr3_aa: ASSPDRPPNYGYT
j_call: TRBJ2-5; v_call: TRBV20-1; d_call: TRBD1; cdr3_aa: SARGQGSPETQY
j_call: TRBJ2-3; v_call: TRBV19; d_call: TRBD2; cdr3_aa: ASNPSGAGGFDSTDTQY
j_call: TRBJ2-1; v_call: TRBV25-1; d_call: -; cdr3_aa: ASSQTPFEQF
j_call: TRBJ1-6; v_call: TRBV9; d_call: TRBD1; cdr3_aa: ASSAGTANSPLH
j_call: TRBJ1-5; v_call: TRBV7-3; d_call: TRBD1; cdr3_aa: ASSSDRDQPQH
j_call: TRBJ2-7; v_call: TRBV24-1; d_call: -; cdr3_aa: ATSEAGGLGEQY
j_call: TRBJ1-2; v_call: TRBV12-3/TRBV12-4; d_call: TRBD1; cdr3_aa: ASRETGRLGYT
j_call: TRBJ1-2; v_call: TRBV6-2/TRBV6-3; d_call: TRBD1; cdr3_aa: ASSPTGENGYT
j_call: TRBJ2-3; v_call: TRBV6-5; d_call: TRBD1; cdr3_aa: ASRETGIITDTQY
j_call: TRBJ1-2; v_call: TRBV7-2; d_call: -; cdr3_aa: ASSPNNYGYT
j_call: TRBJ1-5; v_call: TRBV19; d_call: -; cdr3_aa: ASSILEGQPQH
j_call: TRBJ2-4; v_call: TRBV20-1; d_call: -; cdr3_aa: SASLTKNIQY
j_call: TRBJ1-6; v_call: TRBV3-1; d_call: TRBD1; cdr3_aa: ASSGQNNSPLH
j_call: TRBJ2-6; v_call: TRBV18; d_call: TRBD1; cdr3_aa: ASSTGGQGLSWANVLT
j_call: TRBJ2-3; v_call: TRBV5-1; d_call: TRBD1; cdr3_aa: ASSWDSPSTDTQY
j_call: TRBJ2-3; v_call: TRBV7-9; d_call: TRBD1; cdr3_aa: ASSLGQGTDTQY
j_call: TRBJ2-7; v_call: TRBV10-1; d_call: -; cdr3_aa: ASSESGQDYEQY
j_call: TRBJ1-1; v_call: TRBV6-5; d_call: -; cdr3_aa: ASSTGPEAF
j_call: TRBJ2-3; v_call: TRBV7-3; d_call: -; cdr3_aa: ASSQNGQLTDTQY
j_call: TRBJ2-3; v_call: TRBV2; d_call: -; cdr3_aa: ASSKAGDTQY
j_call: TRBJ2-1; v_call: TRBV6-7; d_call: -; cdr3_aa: ASSYRDNEQF
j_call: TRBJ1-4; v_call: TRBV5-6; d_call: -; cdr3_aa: ASSLVGVGEKLF
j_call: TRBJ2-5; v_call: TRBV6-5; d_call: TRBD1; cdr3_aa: ASRRTGGETQY
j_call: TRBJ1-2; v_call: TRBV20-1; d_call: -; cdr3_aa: SARRGNGYT
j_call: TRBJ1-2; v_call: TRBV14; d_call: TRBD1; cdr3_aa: ASSQIWDRGTNYGYT
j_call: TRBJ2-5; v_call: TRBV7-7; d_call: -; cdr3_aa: ASRRWGSDETQY
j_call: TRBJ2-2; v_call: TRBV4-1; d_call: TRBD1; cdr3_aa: ASSQSFTGTANTGELF
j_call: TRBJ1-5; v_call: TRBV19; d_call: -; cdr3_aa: ATATGSQPQH
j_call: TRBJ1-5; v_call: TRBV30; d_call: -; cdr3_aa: AWSVQAYSNQPQH
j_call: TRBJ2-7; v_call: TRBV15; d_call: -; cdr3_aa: ATSRDPGQGGEQY
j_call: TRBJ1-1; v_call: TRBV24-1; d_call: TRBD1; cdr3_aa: ATSAADRARTEAF
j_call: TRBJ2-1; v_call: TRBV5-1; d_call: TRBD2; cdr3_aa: ASSLEPAGGRNEQF
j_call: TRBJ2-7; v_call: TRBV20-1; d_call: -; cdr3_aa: SARPTEGGQY